The present entry profiles one T cell receptor (beta chain) with its context. The antigen is unknown. It was about 210 ng DNA, 30,000 or so T cell genomes, that sorted-subset replicate PCRs used. Here immunoSEQ multiplex PCR was the method, and the copy in TCRdb shows in-frame clones only, minus some. The data contain about 1.1 million clones, 75% to 80% of them singletons. Recent acute infections and vaccinations were absent in the healthy HIV-negative adult donors. The sample belongs to a study of shared clonotypes between healthy human individuals. Overall study: There were three CD4 naive, three CD4 memory, two CD8 naive and one CD8 memory plates per donor.

V trimming: 1 base; J trimming: 13 bases; junction bases outside the gene matches: 13. Germline values: CDR1 MNHNS, CDR2 SASEGT. The CDR3 consists of 15 residues. Whole-study findings and limits: Against clonotypes common to all four donors, non-shared ones had lower generation probabilities.

The V and J genes are TRBV6-1 and TRBJ2-1; 7 nucleotides line up with TRBD2. Source material: memory CD4+ T cells from PBMCs. Documented subset: CD45RA-negative fraction. The origin of this receptor is a young man in good health. Some clones in this sample may be carry-over from other donors' samples. The CDR3 region is CASSEGSAGRESQFF. The CDR3 coding sequence is TGTGCCAGCAGTGAAGGTTCGGCTGGGCGGGAGTCCCAGTTCTTC.